This T cell receptor (beta chain) derives from a study of vaccination and CD4 T cells after COVID-19. Study at large: Overlapping spike pools from SARS-CoV-2 and HCoV-NL63, HCoV-OC43 and HCoV-229E served as culture stimuli.

The CDR3 is 11 amino acids. V dropped 7 bases and J dropped 1 base, with 7 bases sitting between them. Germline assignment: CDR1 DFQATT and CDR2 SNEGSKA (reference sequence). Regarding treatment: roughly 10-day PBMC culture with coronavirus spike peptide pools or control peptides (ViraFEST assay). Unexposed donor CD4+ T cells predated the COVID-19 pandemic, collected 2011-2018. Under the ViraFEST approach, antigen-specific T cells were expanded with peptide pools and TCRs subsequently sequenced. In its sample, this clonotype ranks as large. Its antigen remains unidentified. Oncomine TCR Beta short-read sequencing was applied to DNA from cultured CD4+ T cells. TCRdb processed the PCR reads anew with MiXCR; each CDR3 protein has one entry. The data contain 300 or so distinct CDR3 sequences, 10% to 13% of them singletons.

The chain links TRBV20-1 to TRBJ1-1; D unclear. Sequenced material: CD4+ T cells from blood, cultured in vitro. The TCR originated in a human donor in good health. The CDR3 DNA follows: TGCAGTGTCAATCCGAACACTGAAGCTTTCTTT. The encoded protein is CSVNPNTEAFF.